Described below is a single TCR beta chain sequence and its context. Germline CDR1 and CDR2: SGHRS and YFSETQ. CDR3 length: 14 amino acids. The V gene lost 4 bases and the J gene lost 2 bases, with 13 bases spanning the gap. How the authors handled the data: Quantification of nucleated cells was approximated via reference gene primer amplification. Assay used: immunoSEQ multiplex PCR; TCRdb lists only in-frame clones, some missing. V and J calls and clone size are copied from that table; D and trimming were computed from the DNA. The table shows 200,000 to 250,000 clones, with 90% occurring only once. Participants, about 18 to 90 years old, spanned approximately 25 US areas. Participant reports of clinical history set cohort assignment. This sample is part of a study of blood T cell repertoires in COVID-19. Study background: The United States, Italy and Spain were the sources of the acute and convalescent COVID-19 samples.

This chain uses TRBV5-1 with TRBJ2-7; TRBD1 is a possible D gene (6 bases). The sample comprised PBMCs or T cells enriched from blood (not recorded which). The receptor comes from a man aged 30 to 45 who had been exposed to COVID-19. CDR3 in amino acids: CASSTQGSAYEQYF. CDR3 DNA: TGCGCCAGCAGCACACAGGGTAGCGCCTACGAGCAGTACTTC.